The 20 T cell receptor beta chains below all came from one sample that was sequenced in a study of cytomegalovirus exposure and HLA in healthy donors. A multiplex PCR was run with 60 Vbeta primers and 13 Jbeta primers. Sequencing used immunoSEQ multiplex PCR; TCRdb keeps in-frame clones, though not all of them. The sample includes approximately 150,000 clones, approximately 82% of them seen just once. Input material: PBMCs. These receptors originate from a male donor in good health and CMV-seronegative.

V usage is TRBV7-3 and J usage is TRBJ2-1, with 10 nucleotides matching TRBD2. Trimming cost V 4 bases and J 4 bases; bases outside gene matches: 1. CDR1 and CDR2 (germline): SGHTA, FQGTGA. The CDR3 is made up of 14 amino acids. DNA of the CDR3: TGTGCCAGCAGCTGGACTAGCGGATACAATGAGCAGTTCTTC. Amino acid sequence: CASSWTSGYNEQFF.

The V and J genes are TRBV7-2 and TRBJ1-2; a possible D gene is TRBD1 (6 bases). The CDR3 is 15 amino acids. V shed 3 bases and J shed 8 bases, with 19 bases lying between them. CDR1 is SGHTA and CDR2 is FQGNSA in the germline V gene. CDR3 in DNA: TGTGCCAGCAGCTTCGGTCAGGGGAGGGCGCGAGGCTACACCTTC. It translates to CASSFGQGRARGYTF.

The chain has TRBV2 and TRBJ1-5; D gene uncertain. The CDR3 spans 15 residues. Germline CDR1 and CDR2: SNHLY and FYNNEI. The V end lost 6 bases, the J end lost 0 bases, and 12 bases lay between the germline ends. The CDR3, as DNA: TGTGCCAGCAGGGGCCTACCTTATAGCAATCAGCCCCAGCATTTT. The encoded protein is CASRGLPYSNQPQHF. Using reference TRBV2 and TRBJ1-5 for the parts outside the CDR3, the full variable domain is EPEVTQTPSHQVTQMGQEVILRCVPISNHLYFYWYRQILGQKVEFLVSFYNNEISEKSEIFDDQFSVERPDGSNFTLKIRSTKLEDSAMYFCASRGLPYSNQPQHFGDGTRLSIL.

The table lists this clone with a few counts. V is TRBV4-3 and J is TRBJ1-1; no reliable D call. V was cut by 0 bases and J by 1 base, with 9 bases left in between. Germline CDR1 and CDR2: LGHNA and YSLEER. The CDR3 is made up of 15 amino acids. CDR3 loop: CASSQDGQPNTEAFF. For the CDR3, the DNA is TGCGCCAGCAGCCAAGATGGGCAGCCGAACACTGAAGCTTTCTTT.

The sample holds a few counts of this clone. The rearrangement uses TRBV5-4 and TRBJ2-5; the D gene is possibly TRBD2 (5 bases). Per the germline V gene, CDR1 is SGHNT and CDR2 is YYREEE (reference sequence). The length of the CDR3 is 13 residues. V lost 2 bases to trimming and J lost 5 bases, with 10 bases between them. This CDR3 is CASSFDYSETQYF. The CDR3 DNA sequence: TGTGCCAGCAGCTTTGACTATAGCGAGACCCAGTACTTC.

The chain employs TRBV7-2 and TRBJ1-5, with TRBD1 as a possible D gene (5 bases). The CDR3 is made up of 15 amino acids. The V gene's germline CDR1 is SGHTA and CDR2 FQGNSA. Trimming left V 2 bases short and J 2 bases short, with 10 bases between. The CDR3 sequence: CASSLSGIGNQPQHF. In nucleotides, the CDR3 is TGTGCCAGCAGCTTATCAGGGATTGGCAATCAGCCCCAGCATTTT.

V and J are TRBV20-1 and TRBJ2-1; a weak D match, TRBD2 (6 bases). V dropped 6 bases and J dropped 9 bases, with 12 bases sitting between them. The V gene's germline CDR1 is DFQATT and CDR2 SNEGSKA (reference sequence). The CDR3 contains 11 residues. The CDR3 loop reads CSAKRGAEQFF. The DNA of the CDR3 is TGCAGTGCCAAACGCGGGGCTGAGCAGTTCTTC.

This chain links TRBV10-3 with TRBJ1-1; D unclear. CDR3 size: 13 residues. Trimming shortened V by 7 bases and J by 3 bases, and 12 bases separated the two germline ends. Germline CDR1 ENHRY, CDR2 SYGVKD. CDR3 sequence: CAIKAHQDTEAFF. In DNA, the CDR3 is TGTGCCATCAAAGCCCACCAGGACACTGAAGCTTTCTTT.

This clone was counted a few times. J is TRBJ2-2 and V is TRBV4-1; the match to TRBD2 covers 13 bases. The CDR3 contains 16 residues. The trim removed 2 bases at V and 5 bases at J, leaving 2 bases unmatched. The V gene's germline CDR1 is MGHRA and CDR2 YSYEKL. The CDR3 bases are TGCGCCAGCAGCCAAACTAGCGGGGGGGCGACCGGGGAGCTGTTTTTT. Translating it yields CASSQTSGGATGELFF.

This clone was observed a few times. The rearrangement uses TRBV9 and TRBJ2-2, with TRBD2 matching over 8 bases. Germline assignment: CDR1 SGDLS and CDR2 YYNGEE. The CDR3 runs 17 residues. Trimming cost V 0 bases and J 8 bases; bases outside gene matches: 12. The CDR3 reads CASSVGPAGVPGGELFF. The DNA for the CDR3 is TGTGCCAGCAGCGTAGGCCCAGCGGGGGTCCCCGGAGGGGAGCTGTTTTTT.

The V call is TRBV28, the J call TRBJ2-3; D is unresolved. From germline, CDR1 is MDHEN and CDR2 SYDVKM. The CDR3 is made up of 13 amino acids. With 5 bases removed from V and 4 bases from J, the gap between germline ends came to 10 bases. The CDR3 region has the DNA TGTGCCAGCAGTGTCCCCAGGTCAGATACGCAGTATTTT. The encoded protein is CASSVPRSDTQYF.

This rearrangement joins TRBV30 to TRBJ2-1; unclear D gene. There are 20 residues in the CDR3. Trimming removed 0 bases at V and 0 bases at J, with 24 bases between. Germline CDR1 and CDR2: GTSNPN and SVGIG (reference sequence). CDR3 in amino acids: CAWSVLGSSQPLSSYNEQFF. Written as DNA, the CDR3 is TGTGCCTGGAGTGTACTCGGCTCCAGTCAACCACTAAGCTCCTACAATGAGCAGTTCTTC.

The chain combines TRBV25-1 with TRBJ2-3; D possibly corresponds to TRBD1 (6 bases). V lost 5 bases to trimming and J lost 6 bases, with 15 bases between them. This CDR3 spans 14 amino acids. Germline lookup yields CDR1 MGHDK and CDR2 SYGVNS. CDR3 sequence: CASSNIQGGDTQYF. The CDR3, as DNA: TGTGCCAGCAGTAACATACAGGGCGGGGATACGCAGTATTTT.

This chain connects TRBV2 to TRBJ1-2; D is unclear. The CDR3 runs to 14 residues. Trimming left V 2 bases short and J 10 bases short, with 17 bases between. Germline CDR1 SNHLY, CDR2 FYNNEI. In DNA form, the CDR3 reads TGTGCCAGCAGTGAACGTCCCCTGCCCGCGTCCTACACCTTC. Its translation is CASSERPLPASYTF.

The chain recombines TRBV29-1 with TRBJ2-7; D call uncertain. CDR3 length equals 12 residues. Germline CDR1 is SQVTM and CDR2 is ANQGSEA. The ends were cut back, 1 base at V and 3 bases at J, with 7 bases in the middle. The DNA for the CDR3 is TGCAGCGTTGAAGTTCCCGGCTACGAGCAGTACTTC. The encoded protein is CSVEVPGYEQYF.

The chain is built from TRBV18 and TRBJ2-1; unclear D gene. Looked up from germline, CDR1 is KGHSH and CDR2 is LQKENI. This CDR3 comprises 15 residues. The germline V and J ends were trimmed by 2 bases and 7 bases, with 15 bases remaining between them. The CDR3 nucleotides are TGTGCCAGCTCACCAACAACAGACAACCTAAATGAGCAGTTCTTC. Its protein is CASSPTTDNLNEQFF.

This chain connects TRBV7-7 to TRBJ1-4, with no clear D. Trimming cost V 3 bases and J 7 bases, with 12 bases left between them. Germline V gene sequence: CDR1 SSHAT, CDR2 FNYEAQ (reference sequence). The CDR3 contains 14 residues. The CDR3 spells CASSLGARGEKLFF. The DNA for the CDR3 is TGTGCCAGCAGCTTGGGAGCACGGGGTGAAAAACTGTTTTTT.

V usage is TRBV19 and J usage is TRBJ1-5, with TRBD1 matching over 7 bases. The CDR3 totals 15 residues. CDR1 LNHDA and CDR2 SQIVND come from the germline V gene (reference sequence). Trimming took 8 bases from V and 0 from J; bases not matched to a gene: 7. The CDR3 DNA is TGTGCCAGTCAAAGGGGGCCGACTAGCAATCAGCCCCAGCATTTT. This sequence encodes CASQRGPTSNQPQHF.

The chain uses TRBV7-2 and TRBJ2-3; the match to TRBD2 covers 10 bases. Germline V gene data show CDR1 as SGHTA and CDR2 as FQGNSA. This CDR3 is 15 amino acids long. The trim removed 4 bases at V and 3 bases at J, leaving 4 bases unmatched. This chain's CDR3 is CASSSSGSRTDTQYF. The CDR3 DNA is TGTGCCAGCAGCTCTAGCGGGAGTAGGACAGATACGCAGTATTTT.

This chain uses TRBV19 with TRBJ1-1; no firm D call. The CDR3 totals 13 residues. Trimming removed 7 bases at V and 11 bases at J, with 20 bases between. Germline CDR1 reads LNHDA; CDR2 reads SQIVND (reference sequence). CDR3 in DNA: TGTGCCAGTACTCAAGAGGTCCCGACCGGGGCTTTCTTT. Protein sequence: CASTQEVPTGAFF.